Detailed here is one T cell receptor beta chain. Its specificity is unknown. This sample stems from a study of regulatory T cells in long-lasting Graves disease. Study at large: Antithyroid drugs had been given to newly diagnosed Graves' patients for under 3 months. Study-wide results and limits: A greater number of public clonotypes (roughly 2,800) was shared by persistent patients than by new patients (approximately 1,000).

CDR3-region Arm-PCR and iRepertoire HTBI primers produced the TCR beta libraries. TCRdb processed the multiplex PCR reads anew with MiXCR; each CDR3 protein has one entry. The sample lists around 480,000 distinct CDR3 sequences, 15% to 20% seen once, with 9% to 15% in the top ten. The sample's time point: newly diagnosed GD, antithyroid drugs for less than 3 months. Isolated PBMC RNA provided the starting material for the TCR library. American Thyroid Association guidelines defined Graves' disease diagnosis. The CDR3 contains 12 residues. Trimming shortened V by 11 bases and J by 0 bases, and 10 bases separated the two germline ends. Germline CDR1 and CDR2: WNHNN and SYGVQD (reference sequence). This sample was shared with a second study, whose subject was T cells in Graves' hyperthyroidism and ophthalmopathy. That report notes: The study used the HTBI primer set for a first-round RT-PCR of the TCR CDR3.

The TCR was taken from a man in his forties with Graves disease. This chain links TRBV10-1 with TRBJ1-1, with TRBD1 as a possible D gene (6 bases). The sequencing here drew on peripheral blood mononuclear cells (PBMCs), taken at new diagnosis, from a patient treated with antithyroid drugs. DNA for the CDR3: TGCGCCCAAGGACAGATGAACACTGAAGCTTTCTTT. Its translation: CAQGQMNTEAFF.